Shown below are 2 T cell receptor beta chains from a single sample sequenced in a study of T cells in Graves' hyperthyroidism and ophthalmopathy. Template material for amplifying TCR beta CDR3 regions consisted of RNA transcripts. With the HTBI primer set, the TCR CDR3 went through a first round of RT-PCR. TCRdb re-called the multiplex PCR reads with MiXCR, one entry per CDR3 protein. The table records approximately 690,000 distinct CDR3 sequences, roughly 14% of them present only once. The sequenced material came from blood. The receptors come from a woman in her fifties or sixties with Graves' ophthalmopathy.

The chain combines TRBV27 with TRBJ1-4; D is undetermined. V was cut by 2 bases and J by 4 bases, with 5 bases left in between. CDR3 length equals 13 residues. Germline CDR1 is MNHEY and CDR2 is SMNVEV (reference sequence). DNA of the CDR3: TGTGCCAGCAGTTTAGGGGTTAATGAAAAACTGTTTTTT. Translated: CASSLGVNEKLFF.

The DNA for the CDR3 is TGTGCCACCAGCCCGGGCCATAAGGGGACTAACTATGGCTACACCTTC. Its translation: CATSPGHKGTNYGYTF. The V call is TRBV15, the J call TRBJ1-2, with a tentative D call TRBD1 (5 bases). Germline CDR1 reads LNHNV; CDR2 reads YYDKDF (reference sequence). Trimming took 5 bases from V and 0 from J, leaving 16 bases between them. The CDR3 contains 16 residues.